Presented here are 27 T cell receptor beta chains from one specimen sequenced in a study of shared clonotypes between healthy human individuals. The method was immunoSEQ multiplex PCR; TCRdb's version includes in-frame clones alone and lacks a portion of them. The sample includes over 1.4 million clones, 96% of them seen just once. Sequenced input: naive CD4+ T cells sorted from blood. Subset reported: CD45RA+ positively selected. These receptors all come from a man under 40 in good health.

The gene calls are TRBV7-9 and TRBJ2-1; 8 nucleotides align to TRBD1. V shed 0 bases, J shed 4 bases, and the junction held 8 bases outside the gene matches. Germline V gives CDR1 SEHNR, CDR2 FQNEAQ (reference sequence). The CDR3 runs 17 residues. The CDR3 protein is CASSLAGWGQEYNEQFF. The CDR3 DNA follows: TGTGCCAGCAGCTTAGCTGGTTGGGGACAGGAGTACAATGAGCAGTTCTTC.

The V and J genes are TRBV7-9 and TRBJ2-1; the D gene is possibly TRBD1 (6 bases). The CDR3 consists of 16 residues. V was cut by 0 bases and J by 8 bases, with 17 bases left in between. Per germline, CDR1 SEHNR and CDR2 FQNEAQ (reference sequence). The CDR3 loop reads CASSLARAVPGDEQFF. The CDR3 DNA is TGTGCCAGCAGCTTAGCGAGAGCGGTCCCAGGGGATGAGCAGTTCTTC.

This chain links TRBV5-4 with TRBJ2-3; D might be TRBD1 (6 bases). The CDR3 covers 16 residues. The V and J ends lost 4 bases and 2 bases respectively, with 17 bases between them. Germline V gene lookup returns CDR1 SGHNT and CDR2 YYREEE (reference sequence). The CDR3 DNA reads TGTGCCAGCAGCGGGGGCTCCGCGTTGAACACAGATACGCAGTATTTT. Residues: CASSGGSALNTDTQYF.

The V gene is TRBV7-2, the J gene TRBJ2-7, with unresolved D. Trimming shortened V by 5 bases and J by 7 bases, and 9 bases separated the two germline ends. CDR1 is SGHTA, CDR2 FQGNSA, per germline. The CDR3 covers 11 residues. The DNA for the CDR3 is TGTGCCAGCAGCCCCCTCTTTGAGCAGTACTTC. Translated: CASSPLFEQYF. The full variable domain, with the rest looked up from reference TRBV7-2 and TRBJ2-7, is GAGVSQSPSNKVTEKGKDVELRCDPISGHTALYWYRQSLGQGLEFLIYFQGNSAPDKSGLPSDRFSAERTGGSVSTLTIQRTQQEDSAVYLCASSPLFEQYFGPGTRLTVT.

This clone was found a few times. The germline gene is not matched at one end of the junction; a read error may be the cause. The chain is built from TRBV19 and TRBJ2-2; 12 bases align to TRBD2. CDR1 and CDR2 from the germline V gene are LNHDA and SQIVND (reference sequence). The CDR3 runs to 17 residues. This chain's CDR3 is CASSIDRTSGNPGELFF. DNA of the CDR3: TGTGCCAGTAGTATAGATCGGACTAGCGGGAACCCCGGGGAGCTGTTTTTT. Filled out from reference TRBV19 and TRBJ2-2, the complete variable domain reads DGGITQSPKYLFRKEGQNVTLSCEQNLNHDAMYWYRQDPGQGLRLIYYSQIVNDFQKGDIAEGYSVSREKKESFPLTVTSAQKNPTAFYLCASSIDRTSGNPGELFFGEGSRLTVL.

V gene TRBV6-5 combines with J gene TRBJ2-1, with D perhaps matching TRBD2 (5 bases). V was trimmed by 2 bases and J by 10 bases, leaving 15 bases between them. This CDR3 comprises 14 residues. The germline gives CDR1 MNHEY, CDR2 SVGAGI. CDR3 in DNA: TGTGCCAGCAGTTACACAGAGACTACCTACGAGCAGTTCTTC. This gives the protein CASSYTETTYEQFF.

The CDR3 region has the DNA TGCGCCAGCAGCCAAGATATTTATGGGGGCCAGAGCTCCTACAATGAGCAGTTCTTC. Translated, it gives CASSQDIYGGQSSYNEQFF. The V and J genes are TRBV4-1 and TRBJ2-1; weak D call: TRBD1 (6 bases). From germline, CDR1 is MGHRA and CDR2 YSYEKL. The CDR3 extends over 19 amino acids. V gave up 0 bases and J gave up 0 bases, with 18 bases separating them.

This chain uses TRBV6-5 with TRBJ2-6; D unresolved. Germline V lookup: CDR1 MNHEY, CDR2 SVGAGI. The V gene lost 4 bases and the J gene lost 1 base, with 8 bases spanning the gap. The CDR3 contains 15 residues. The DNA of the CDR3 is TGTGCCAGCAGTTCCTTTGGTTCTGGGGCCAACGTCCTGACTTTC. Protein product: CASSSFGSGANVLTF.

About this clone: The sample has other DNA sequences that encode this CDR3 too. In nucleotides, the CDR3 is TGTGCCAGCAGTACCGACAGCAATCAGCCCCAGCATTTT. Translated, it gives CASSTDSNQPQHF. This chain connects TRBV6-1 to TRBJ1-5; no clear D gene. Between the trimmed V and J ends, which lost 5 bases and 1 base, there was a span of 6 bases. The CDR3 consists of 13 residues. CDR1 MNHNS and CDR2 SASEGT come from the germline V gene.

The CDR3 is CASSFSGSNSPLHF. CDR3 nucleotides: TGTGCCAGCAGCTTTTCAGGGAGTAATTCACCCCTCCACTTT. The genes are TRBV11-3 and TRBJ1-6; D may be TRBD1 (5 bases). V dropped 3 bases and J dropped 6 bases, with 9 bases sitting between them. Germline lookup yields CDR1 SGHNT and CDR2 YENEEA. CDR3 length: 14 residues.

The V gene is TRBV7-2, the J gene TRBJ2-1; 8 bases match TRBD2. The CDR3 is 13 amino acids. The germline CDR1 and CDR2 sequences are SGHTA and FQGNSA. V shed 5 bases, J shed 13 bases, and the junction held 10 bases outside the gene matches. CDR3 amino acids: CASSPGTSRTQFF. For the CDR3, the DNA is TGTGCCAGCAGCCCAGGGACTAGTAGGACCCAGTTCTTC. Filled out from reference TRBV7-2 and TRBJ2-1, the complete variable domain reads GAGVSQSPSNKVTEKGKDVELRCDPISGHTALYWYRQSLGQGLEFLIYFQGNSAPDKSGLPSDRFSAERTGGSVSTLTIQRTQQEDSAVYLCASSPGTSRTQFFGPGTRLTVL.

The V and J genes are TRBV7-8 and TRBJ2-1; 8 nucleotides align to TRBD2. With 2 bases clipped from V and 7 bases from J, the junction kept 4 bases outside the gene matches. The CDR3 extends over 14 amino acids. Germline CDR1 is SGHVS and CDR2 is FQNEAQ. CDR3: CASSLRTSWNEQFF. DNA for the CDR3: TGTGCCAGCAGCTTACGGACTAGCTGGAATGAGCAGTTCTTC.

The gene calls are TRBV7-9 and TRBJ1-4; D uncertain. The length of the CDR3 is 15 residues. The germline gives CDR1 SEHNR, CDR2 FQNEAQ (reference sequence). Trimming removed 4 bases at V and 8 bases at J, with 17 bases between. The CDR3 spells CASSSYGFRTEKLFF. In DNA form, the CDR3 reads TGTGCCAGCAGCTCATACGGGTTCCGGACCGAAAAACTGTTTTTT.

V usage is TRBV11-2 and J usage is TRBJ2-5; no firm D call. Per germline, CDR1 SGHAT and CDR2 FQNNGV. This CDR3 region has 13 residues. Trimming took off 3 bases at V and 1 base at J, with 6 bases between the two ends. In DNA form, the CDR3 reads TGTGCCAGCAGCTTTGGGTTCCAAGAGACCCAGTACTTC. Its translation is CASSFGFQETQYF.

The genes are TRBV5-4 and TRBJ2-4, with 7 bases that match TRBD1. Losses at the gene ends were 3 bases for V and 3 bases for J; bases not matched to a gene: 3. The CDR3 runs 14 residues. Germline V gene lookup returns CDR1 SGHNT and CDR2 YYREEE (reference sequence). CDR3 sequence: CASSYRGVKNIQYF. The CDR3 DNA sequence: TGTGCCAGCAGCTACAGGGGCGTCAAAAACATTCAGTACTTC.

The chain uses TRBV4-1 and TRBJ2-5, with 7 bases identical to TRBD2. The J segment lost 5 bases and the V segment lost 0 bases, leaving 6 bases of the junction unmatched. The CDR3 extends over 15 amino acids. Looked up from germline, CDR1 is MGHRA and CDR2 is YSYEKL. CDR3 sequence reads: CASSQDGGGYETQYF. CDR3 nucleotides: TGCGCCAGCAGCCAAGACGGGGGAGGGTACGAGACCCAGTACTTC.

Written as DNA, the CDR3 is TGTGCCAGCTCACCTATTCCCAGCACAGATACGCAGTATTTT. This codes for CASSPIPSTDTQYF. The chain recombines TRBV18 with TRBJ2-3; D not certain. CDR3 size: 14 residues. Germline V CDR1 and CDR2: KGHSH, LQKENI. The germline V and J ends were trimmed by 3 bases and 0 bases, with 7 bases remaining between them.

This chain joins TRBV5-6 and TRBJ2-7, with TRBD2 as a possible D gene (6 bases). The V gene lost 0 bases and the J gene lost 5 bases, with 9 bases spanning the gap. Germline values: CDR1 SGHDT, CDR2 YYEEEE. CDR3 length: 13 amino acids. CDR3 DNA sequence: TGTGCCAGCAGCTTGGTCGGGAGTGACGAGCAGTACTTC. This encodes CASSLVGSDEQYF. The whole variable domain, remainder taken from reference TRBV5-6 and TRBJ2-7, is DAGVTQSPTHLIKTRGQQVTLRCSPKSGHDTVSWYQQALGQGPQFIFQYYEEEERQRGNFPDRFSGHQFPNYSSELNVNALLLGDSALYLCASSLVGSDEQYFGPGTRLTVT.

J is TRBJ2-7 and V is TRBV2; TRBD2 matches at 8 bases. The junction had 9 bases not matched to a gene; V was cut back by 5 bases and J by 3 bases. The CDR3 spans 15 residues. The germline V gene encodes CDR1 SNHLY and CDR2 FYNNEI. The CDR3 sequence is CASSRSGTSLYEQYF. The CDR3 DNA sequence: TGTGCCAGCAGTCGTAGCGGGACGAGTCTCTACGAGCAGTACTTC.

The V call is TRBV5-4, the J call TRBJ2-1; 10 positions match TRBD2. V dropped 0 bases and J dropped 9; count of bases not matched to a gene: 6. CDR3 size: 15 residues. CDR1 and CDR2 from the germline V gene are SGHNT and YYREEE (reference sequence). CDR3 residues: CASSLESGRAGEQFF. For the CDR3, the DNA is TGTGCCAGCAGCTTGGAGAGCGGGAGGGCCGGTGAGCAGTTCTTC.

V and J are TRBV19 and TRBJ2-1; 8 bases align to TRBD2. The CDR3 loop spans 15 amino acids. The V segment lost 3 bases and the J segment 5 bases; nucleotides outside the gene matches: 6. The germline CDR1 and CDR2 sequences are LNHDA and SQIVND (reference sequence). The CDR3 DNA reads TGTGCCAGTAGTATGTCTAGCGGGCGGAACAATGAGCAGTTCTTC. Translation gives CASSMSSGRNNEQFF. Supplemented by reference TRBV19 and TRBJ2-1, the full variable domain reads DGGITQSPKYLFRKEGQNVTLSCEQNLNHDAMYWYRQDPGQGLRLIYYSQIVNDFQKGDIAEGYSVSREKKESFPLTVTSAQKNPTAFYLCASSMSSGRNNEQFFGPGTRLTVL.

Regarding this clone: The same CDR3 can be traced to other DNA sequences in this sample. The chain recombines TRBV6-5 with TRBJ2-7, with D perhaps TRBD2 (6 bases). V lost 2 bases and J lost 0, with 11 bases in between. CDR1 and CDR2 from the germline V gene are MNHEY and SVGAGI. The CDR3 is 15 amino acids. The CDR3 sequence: CASSYGGSGSYEQYF. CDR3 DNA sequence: TGTGCCAGCAGTTACGGGGGTAGCGGCTCCTACGAGCAGTACTTC.

CDR3 region: CASSSDRVSPLHF. The CDR3 nucleotides read TGTGCCAGCAGCTCCGACAGGGTTTCACCCCTCCACTTT. The gene calls are TRBV13 and TRBJ1-6; 7 positions match TRBD1. This CDR3 comprises 13 residues. Germline-derived CDR1 and CDR2 are PRHDT and FYEKMQ (reference sequence). The V gene end was trimmed by 4 bases and the J gene end by 9 bases; junction bases not matched to a gene: 3. The whole variable domain, remainder taken from reference TRBV13 and TRBJ1-6, is AAGVIQSPRHLIKEKRETATLKCYPIPRHDTVYWYQQGPGQDPQFLISFYEKMQSDKGSIPDRFSAQQFSDYHSELNMSSLELGDSALYFCASSSDRVSPLHFGNGTRLTVT.

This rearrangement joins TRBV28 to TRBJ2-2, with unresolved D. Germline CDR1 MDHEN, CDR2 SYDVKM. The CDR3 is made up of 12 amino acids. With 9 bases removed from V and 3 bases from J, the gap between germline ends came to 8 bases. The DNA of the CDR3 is TGTGCCAGAGGGTCCGACACCGGGGAGCTGTTTTTT. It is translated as CARGSDTGELFF.

For the CDR3, the DNA is TGTGCCAGCAGCGTAGAGAGCGGGAGGGCCCACGAGCAGTTCTTC. Protein sequence: CASSVESGRAHEQFF. The chain combines TRBV9 with TRBJ2-1; 10 bases are a match to TRBD2. CDR3 length: 15 amino acids. Germline V gene lookup returns CDR1 SGDLS and CDR2 YYNGEE. The trim removed 0 bases at V and 10 bases at J, leaving 7 bases unmatched.

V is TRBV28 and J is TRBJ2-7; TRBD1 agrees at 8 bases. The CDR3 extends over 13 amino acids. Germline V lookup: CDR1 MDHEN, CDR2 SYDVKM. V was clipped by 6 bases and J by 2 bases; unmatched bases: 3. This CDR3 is CASSRQGTYEQYF. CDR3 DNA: TGTGCCAGCAGCCGACAGGGGACCTACGAGCAGTACTTC.

This CDR3 reads CASSPERGRWYQETQYF. The CDR3, as DNA: TGCGCCAGCAGCCCCGAGCGGGGACGGTGGTACCAAGAGACCCAGTACTTC. The V gene is TRBV5-1, the J gene TRBJ2-5; 7 bases agree with TRBD2. V shed 4 bases, J shed 0 bases, and the junction held 12 bases outside the gene matches. The CDR3 has 17 residues. Germline V gene data show CDR1 as SGHRS and CDR2 as YFSETQ.